This passage covers 27 T cell receptor beta chains from one sample sequenced in a study of blood T cell repertoires in COVID-19. Data came from immunoSEQ multiplex PCR; TCRdb stores just in-frame clones and leaves some out. The sample carries some 180,000 clones, over 80% recorded once. The specimen was peripheral blood. The receptors were gathered from a woman in her forties with COVID-19, enrolled during active disease.

V and J are TRBV27 and TRBJ1-2; TRBD1 matches at 9 bases. V was clipped by 3 bases and J by 7 bases; unmatched bases: 6. CDR3 length: 14 residues. The germline V gene encodes CDR1 MNHEY and CDR2 SMNVEV (reference sequence). The CDR3 region is CASSFNRGQGGYTF. The CDR3, as DNA: TGTGCCAGCAGTTTCAACAGGGGGCAGGGTGGCTACACCTTC.

The chain couples TRBV5-1 to TRBJ1-4, with D possibly TRBD1 on 5 matching bases. Per germline, CDR1 SGHRS and CDR2 YFSETQ. The CDR3 is 16 amino acids. Trimming shortened V by 5 bases and J by 8 bases, and 22 bases separated the two germline ends. This CDR3 is CASRRAGGGETEKLFF. CDR3 in DNA: TGCGCCAGCAGGCGCGCAGGAGGAGGGGAAACCGAAAAACTGTTTTTT.

The rearrangement links TRBV28 to TRBJ1-6, with 8 bases lining up with TRBD1. Germline V gives CDR1 MDHEN, CDR2 SYDVKM. V shed 4 bases, J shed 9 bases, and the junction held 8 bases outside the gene matches. The CDR3 runs to 15 residues. The CDR3 is CASSSGQGDSSPLHF. The CDR3 DNA follows: TGTGCCAGCAGTTCCGGACAGGGTGACAGTTCACCCCTCCACTTT.

This CDR3 is CASTSGQSYEQYF. The DNA of the CDR3 is TGTGCCAGCACATCGGGACAATCCTACGAGCAGTACTTC. The chain carries TRBV2 and TRBJ2-7; perhaps TRBD1 as D (6 bases). The CDR3 covers 13 residues. Germline-derived CDR1 and CDR2 are SNHLY and FYNNEI. Trimming took 7 bases from V and 1 from J, leaving 11 bases between them.

CDR3 sequence reads: CASCRQGTVSSYNEQFF. CDR3 nucleotides: TGTGCCAGCTGCCGACAGGGCACGGTTTCGTCCTACAATGAGCAGTTCTTC. This sequence joins TRBV27 and TRBJ2-1; 7 bases map to TRBD1. The germline V gene encodes CDR1 MNHEY and CDR2 SMNVEV (reference sequence). J gave up 1 base and V 8 bases, and 14 bases lay outside the gene matches. The CDR3 has 17 residues.

This clone was counted a few times. DNA for the CDR3: TGTGCCACTGAGACTTCAACTAACTATGGCTACACCTTC. Protein product: CATETSTNYGYTF. The V call is TRBV2, the J call TRBJ1-2; D not certain. The V gene's germline CDR1 is SNHLY and CDR2 FYNNEI. The CDR3 spans 13 residues. Trimming cost V 10 bases and J 0 bases, with 12 bases left between them. The full variable domain, its missing parts supplied by reference TRBV2 and TRBJ1-2, is EPEVTQTPSHQVTQMGQEVILRCVPISNHLYFYWYRQILGQKVEFLVSFYNNEISEKSEIFDDQFSVERPDGSNFTLKIRSTKLEDSAMYFCATETSTNYGYTFGSGTRLTVV.

This chain uses TRBV4-2 with TRBJ2-5, with 9 bases fitting TRBD2. The V gene's germline CDR1 is LGHNA and CDR2 YNFKEQ. The CDR3 extends over 18 amino acids. The junction had 10 bases not matched to a gene; V was cut back by 0 bases and J by 2 bases. CDR3 region: CASSQDRSLAGPQETQYF. CDR3 nucleotide sequence: TGTGCCAGCAGCCAAGATCGTTCGCTAGCGGGGCCTCAAGAGACCCAGTACTTC.

The chain employs TRBV15 and TRBJ2-2, with 12 positions matching TRBD2. In germline, CDR1 is LNHNV, CDR2 YYDKDF (reference sequence). With V trimmed by 2 bases and J by 1 base, 8 bases remained unmatched. This CDR3 contains 19 residues. Here the CDR3 reads CATSRSLTSGSRNTGELFF. The CDR3 DNA sequence: TGTGCCACCAGCAGATCCCTGACTAGCGGGAGTCGGAACACCGGGGAGCTGTTTTTT.

This rearrangement joins TRBV12-3 or TRBV12-4 to TRBJ1-2, with a possible D match to TRBD1 (5 bases). The V and J ends lost 1 base and 13 bases respectively, with 10 bases between them. The CDR3 runs to 11 residues. The CDR3 loop reads CASSLVQAATF. The DNA for the CDR3 is TGTGCCAGCAGTTTAGTACAGGCTGCCACCTTC.

This rearrangement joins TRBV6-5 to TRBJ1-1; 10 bases are a match to TRBD1. Germline V gene data show CDR1 as MNHEY and CDR2 as SVGAGI. Unmatched junction bases numbered 10, after V lost 8 bases and J lost 4 bases. The CDR3 is 15 residues long. In DNA form, the CDR3 reads TGTGCCAGCGTCGGGCGACAGGGGGCCGGCACTGAAGCTTTCTTT. Its protein is CASVGRQGAGTEAFF.

This clone was counted a single time. The chain links TRBV7-8 to TRBJ2-7; TRBD2 matches 8 bases. Looked up from germline, CDR1 is SGHVS and CDR2 is FQNEAQ. V lost 3 bases to trimming and J lost 0 bases; unmatched junction nucleotides: 7. The CDR3 is 16 residues long. The CDR3 loop is CASSLVVAGSSYEQYF. The CDR3 DNA is TGTGCCAGCAGCTTGGTGGTAGCGGGGTCCTCCTACGAGCAGTACTTC.

The rearrangement joins TRBV5-6 to TRBJ1-5, with D tentatively TRBD1 (5 bases). The V gene lost 4 bases and the J gene lost 0 bases, with 11 bases spanning the gap. CDR1 and CDR2 (germline): SGHDT, YYEEEE. The CDR3 extends over 15 amino acids. CDR3 nucleotide sequence: TGTGCCAGCAGCCCGGGACTACCTAGCAATCAGCCCCAGCATTTT. Translation gives CASSPGLPSNQPQHF.

The gene calls are TRBV19 and TRBJ2-3, with 10 bases fitting TRBD1. CDR1 and CDR2 (germline): LNHDA, SQIVND (reference sequence). J gave up 4 bases and V 4 bases, and 5 bases lay outside the gene matches. This CDR3 has 15 residues. CDR3 sequence reads: CASSTDRGLSDTQYF. Here the CDR3 DNA reads TGTGCCAGTAGTACAGACAGGGGGCTATCAGATACGCAGTATTTT.

This chain uses TRBV29-1 with TRBJ1-2; a possible D gene is TRBD1 (6 bases). The germline V gene has CDR1 SQVTM and CDR2 ANQGSEA. The CDR3 sequence is 13 residues long. V was trimmed by 8 bases and J by 7 bases, leaving 20 bases between them. The CDR3 sequence is CSSIPGDGAGYTF. The CDR3, as DNA: TGCAGCTCCATCCCAGGGGATGGGGCTGGCTACACCTTC.

The chain joins TRBV14 to TRBJ1-2, with TRBD1 matching over 7 bases. CDR3 length: 13 amino acids. CDR1 and CDR2 from the germline V gene are SGHDN and FVKESK. V shed 1 base and J 8 bases; nucleotides not matched to a gene: 4. The CDR3 nucleotides are TGTGCCAGCAGCCAAGGGAGGACAGGCGGCTACACCTTC. Translating gives CASSQGRTGGYTF.

This clone showed up just once. The chain couples TRBV5-4 to TRBJ2-1; TRBD2 matches at 8 bases. CDR3 length: 17 residues. Germline-derived CDR1 and CDR2 are SGHNT and YYREEE (reference sequence). The junction had 14 bases not matched to a gene; V was cut back by 2 bases and J by 7 bases. The CDR3 DNA sequence: TGTGCCAGCAGCTTCTCGGTAAGCGGGAGTAAGTTGAATGAGCAGTTCTTC. Translated, it gives CASSFSVSGSKLNEQFF. Drawing the rest from reference TRBV5-4 and TRBJ2-1, the complete variable domain is ETGVTQSPTHLIKTRGQQVTLRCSSQSGHNTVSWYQQALGQGPQFIFQYYREEENGRGNFPPRFSGLQFPNYSSELNVNALELDDSALYLCASSFSVSGSKLNEQFFGPGTRLTVL.

V usage is TRBV7-3 and J usage is TRBJ2-1, with 10 nucleotides matching TRBD2. The CDR3 spans 17 residues. V lost 5 bases, J lost 7 bases, and 14 bases stayed unmatched. The germline gives CDR1 SGHTA, CDR2 FQGTGA. The CDR3 here is CASSLVASGRPGNEQFF. The CDR3, as DNA: TGTGCCAGCAGCCTCGTTGCTAGCGGGAGACCGGGAAATGAGCAGTTCTTC.

V gene TRBV10-1 combines with J gene TRBJ2-5, with a weak D call TRBD1 (6 bases). The germline V and J ends were trimmed by 3 bases and 3 bases, with 11 bases remaining between them. The CDR3 is made up of 14 amino acids. Germline assignment: CDR1 WNHNN and CDR2 SYGVQD (reference sequence). CDR3 DNA: TGCGCCAGCAGTGAAATGGCAGGGGAAGAGACCCAGTACTTC. As protein: CASSEMAGEETQYF.

The J gene is TRBJ2-3, the V gene TRBV5-1; 13 bases agree with TRBD2. Germline V gives CDR1 SGHRS, CDR2 YFSETQ. The V gene end was trimmed by 4 bases and the J gene end by 9 bases; junction bases not matched to a gene: 14. The CDR3 spans 17 residues. CDR3 coding DNA: TGCGCCAGCAGCGCAGGGACTAGCGGGACAGAGGGCGGGACGCAGTATTTT. It codes for CASSAGTSGTEGGTQYF.

J is TRBJ1-4 and V is TRBV19; D possibly corresponds to TRBD1 (6 bases). Germline assignment: CDR1 LNHDA and CDR2 SQIVND (reference sequence). With 0 bases removed from V and 14 bases from J, the gap between germline ends came to 13 bases. The CDR3 consists of 13 residues. The CDR3: CASSIEQGKWLFF. The CDR3 nucleotides read TGTGCCAGTAGTATAGAACAGGGAAAGTGGCTGTTTTTT.

The chain links TRBV7-8 to TRBJ2-1; 11 bases agree with TRBD2. The CDR3 covers 18 residues. The germline gives CDR1 SGHVS, CDR2 FQNEAQ. J lost 0 bases, V lost 8 bases, and 12 bases had no gene match. The CDR3 DNA reads as TGTGCCAGCGTCACCGGGACTAGCGGTATATTCTCCTACAATGAGCAGTTCTTC. Residues: CASVTGTSGIFSYNEQFF.

The J gene is TRBJ2-5, the V gene TRBV7-2, with D maybe TRBD1 (6 bases). Trimming left V 5 bases short and J 5 bases short, with 15 bases between. CDR1 and CDR2 from the germline V gene are SGHTA and FQGNSA. The CDR3 sequence is 14 residues long. CDR3 sequence reads: CASSGTGLGETQYF. DNA for the CDR3: TGTGCCAGCAGCGGAACAGGGTTGGGTGAGACCCAGTACTTC.

The V gene is TRBV19, the J gene TRBJ2-5, with 11 bases aligning to TRBD1. Per the germline V gene, CDR1 is LNHDA and CDR2 is SQIVND (reference sequence). There are 16 residues in the CDR3. V shed 8 bases, J shed 6 bases, and the junction held 14 bases outside the gene matches. The CDR3 DNA follows: TGTGCCAGTGCCCAGATTAGGACAGGGGGCATGAAGACCCAGTACTTC. It encodes CASAQIRTGGMKTQYF.

This clone was seen a few times. The chain combines TRBV19 with TRBJ1-6, with a tentative D call TRBD1 (6 bases). V lost 5 bases to trimming and J lost 5 bases, with 13 bases between them. Germline V gene data show CDR1 as LNHDA and CDR2 as SQIVND (reference sequence). The CDR3 consists of 15 residues. CDR3 nucleotides: TGTGCCAGTAGTTTCCCAGGGGCAGATAATTCACCCCTCCACTTT. Its translation is CASSFPGADNSPLHF.

This clone was recorded only once. The chain uses TRBV27 and TRBJ2-1, with TRBD2 matching over 9 bases. The V gene's germline CDR1 is MNHEY and CDR2 SMNVEV (reference sequence). J was trimmed by 4 bases and V by 5 bases; bases with no gene match: 6. The CDR3 has 15 residues. The CDR3 DNA reads as TGTGCCAGCAGTCCTCTAGCGGGATTATACAATGAGCAGTTCTTC. Translating gives CASSPLAGLYNEQFF.

J is TRBJ1-5 and V is TRBV5-1; TRBD1 matches at 9 bases. The germline V gene encodes CDR1 SGHRS and CDR2 YFSETQ. The CDR3 is made up of 14 amino acids. The V segment lost 4 bases and the J segment 4 bases; nucleotides outside the gene matches: 3. The CDR3 region has the DNA TGCGCCAGCAGCGGGACAGGGCCTAATCAGCCCCAGCATTTT. This encodes CASSGTGPNQPQHF.

The chain carries TRBV3-1 (or the pseudogene TRBV3-2) and TRBJ1-2; D is possibly TRBD1 (5 bases). The germline V gene encodes CDR1 LGHDT and CDR2 YNNKEL (reference sequence). The CDR3 covers 13 residues. Trimming removed 3 bases from V and 4 bases from J, with 9 bases in between. The CDR3 here is CASSHEDIYGYTF. CDR3 coding DNA: TGTGCCAGCAGCCATGAGGACATCTATGGCTACACCTTC.